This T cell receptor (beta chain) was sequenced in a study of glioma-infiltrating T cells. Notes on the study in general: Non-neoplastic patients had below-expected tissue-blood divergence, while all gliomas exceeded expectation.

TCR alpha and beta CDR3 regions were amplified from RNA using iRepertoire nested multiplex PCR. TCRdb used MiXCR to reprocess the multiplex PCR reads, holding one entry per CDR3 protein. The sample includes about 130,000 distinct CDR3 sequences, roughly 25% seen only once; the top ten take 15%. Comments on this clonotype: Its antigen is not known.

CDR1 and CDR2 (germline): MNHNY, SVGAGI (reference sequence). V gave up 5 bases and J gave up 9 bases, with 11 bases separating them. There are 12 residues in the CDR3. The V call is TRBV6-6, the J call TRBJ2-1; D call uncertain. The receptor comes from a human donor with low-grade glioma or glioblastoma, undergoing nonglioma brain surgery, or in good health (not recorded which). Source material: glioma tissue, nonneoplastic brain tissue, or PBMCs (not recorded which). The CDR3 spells CASSPKSLEQFF. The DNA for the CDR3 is TGTGCCAGCAGTCCAAAGTCGCTTGAGCAGTTCTTC.